This T cell receptor beta chain was found in a study of T cell clonotyping in hematopoietic cell transplantation. Study outcomes and limitations: Cells were unsorted, so CD4 and CD8 contributions were not separated. Recipient TCR diversity dropped after transplant; expanded clonotypes rose from day 30 to 180.

On this clone itself: Its antigen is unknown.

This table comes from immunoSEQ multiplex PCR, and its TCRdb copy is limited to in-frame clones, with some not included. The data show 10,000 to 15,000 clones, 91% seen once. Per the germline V gene, CDR1 is SEHNR and CDR2 is FQNEAQ (reference sequence). With 1 base removed from V and 8 bases from J, the gap between germline ends came to 11 bases. The CDR3 loop spans 13 amino acids. V gene TRBV7-9 combines with J gene TRBJ1-2, with TRBD1 as a possible D gene (5 bases). This receptor was taken from a woman aged 45-65 years in good health. Some clones in this sample may be carry-over from other donors' samples. Sequenced material: peripheral blood mononuclear cells. CDR3 amino acids: CASSLGAGRGYTF. In DNA, the CDR3 is TGTGCCAGCAGCTTAGGGGCAGGGAGAGGCTACACCTTC.